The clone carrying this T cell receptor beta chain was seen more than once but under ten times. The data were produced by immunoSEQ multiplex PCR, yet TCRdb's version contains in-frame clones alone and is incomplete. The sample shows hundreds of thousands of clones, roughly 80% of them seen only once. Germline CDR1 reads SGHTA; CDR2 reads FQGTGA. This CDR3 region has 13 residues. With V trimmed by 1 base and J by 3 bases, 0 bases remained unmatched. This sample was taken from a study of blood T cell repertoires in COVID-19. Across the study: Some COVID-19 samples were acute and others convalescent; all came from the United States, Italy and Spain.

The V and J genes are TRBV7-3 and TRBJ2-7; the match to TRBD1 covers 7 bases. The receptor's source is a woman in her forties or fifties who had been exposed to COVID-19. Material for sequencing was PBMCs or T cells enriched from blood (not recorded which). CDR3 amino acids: CASSLRQGYEQYF. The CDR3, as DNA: TGTGCCAGCAGCTTAAGACAGGGCTACGAGCAGTACTTC.